What follows are 5 T cell receptor beta chains derived from one specimen sequenced in a study of Ad26.COV2.S vaccination and SARS-CoV-2 variants. Stated treatment: some 20 received Ad26.COV2.S at low or high dose, single or two shots; about 5 received placebo; per-sample allocation not given. Collection of the samples took place on day 63 after the first injection of vaccine or placebo. Generated by immunoSEQ multiplex PCR, the TCRdb table keeps only in-frame clones and is missing some. Of hundreds of thousands of clones listed, 88% are singletons. Sequencing used peripheral blood, obtained in a trial of Ad26.COV2.S vaccine versus placebo. These receptors came from a person aged 18 to 65 who received the Ad26.COV2.S COVID-19 vaccine or a placebo.

The chain links TRBV27 to TRBJ1-2; D remains unclear. The V end lost 5 bases, the J end lost 1 base, and 5 bases lay between the germline ends. The germline V gene encodes CDR1 MNHEY and CDR2 SMNVEV (reference sequence). This CDR3 is built from 12 residues. CDR3 residues: CASSPRNYGYTF. CDR3 coding DNA: TGTGCCAGCAGTCCGCGTAACTATGGCTACACCTTC.

The rearrangement uses TRBV3-1 (or the pseudogene TRBV3-2) and TRBJ2-7; maybe TRBD2 (6 bases). The CDR3 is 15 residues long. The V and J ends lost 0 bases and 0 bases respectively, with 9 bases between them. Germline values: CDR1 LGHDT, CDR2 YNNKEL (reference sequence). The CDR3: CASSQDTSSSYEQYF. The CDR3 DNA reads TGTGCCAGCAGCCAAGATACTAGCAGCTCCTACGAGCAGTACTTC.

The V call is TRBV12-3 or TRBV12-4, the J call TRBJ2-7, with D uncertain. This CDR3 has 13 residues. Trimming left V 1 base short and J 3 bases short, with 7 bases between. The CDR3 region is CASSLDPGYEQYF. CDR3 DNA sequence: TGTGCCAGCAGTTTAGATCCGGGCTACGAGCAGTACTTC.

This clone was detected a few times. The rearrangement joins TRBV4-1 to TRBJ1-5; D might be TRBD1 (5 bases). This CDR3 is 16 amino acids long. V was cut by 2 bases and J by 0 bases, with 11 bases left in between. Germline CDR1 and CDR2: MGHRA and YSYEKL. The DNA of the CDR3 is TGCGCCAGCAGCCAACCCGGGACCTATAGCAATCAGCCCCAGCATTTT. Its protein is CASSQPGTYSNQPQHF.

This clone showed up just a few times. The genes are TRBV7-2 and TRBJ1-1, with a tentative D call TRBD1 (6 bases). The CDR3 has 14 amino acids. The V end lost 11 bases, the J end lost 3 bases, and 19 bases lay between the germline ends. Germline CDR1 and CDR2: SGHTA and FQGNSA. The CDR3 coding sequence is TGTGCCTCCAATAGGGGGGCCCGGGACACTGAAGCTTTCTTT. It yields the protein CASNRGARDTEAFF.